The 30 T cell receptor beta chains listed next were all sequenced from one sample in a study of blood T cells in healthy people across ages. For the second PCR, which ran for about 6 to 11 cycles, a sample-barcoded 5' primer and a J-beta primer mix were used. TCRdb re-analysed the 5' RACE reads in MiXCR, keeping a single row per CDR3 protein. The data hold some 1.5 million distinct CDR3 sequences, with 40% to 45% observed a single time. The material sequenced was blood. The origin of the receptors is a woman under 30 in good health.

About this clonotype: One junction end disagrees with the germline gene, perhaps due to a read error. CDR3 residues: CAGSGLAGASEQYF. The DNA for the CDR3 is TGTGCCGGCAGCGGACTAGCGGGAGCGTCCGAGCAGTACTTC. The chain couples TRBV12-3 or TRBV12-4 to TRBJ2-5; 13 bases match TRBD2. The J call may be incorrect, as the DNA end agrees better with TRBJ2-7. The CDR3 loop spans 14 amino acids.

V gene TRBV6-5 combines with J gene TRBJ1-5; TRBD1 matches at 7 bases. CDR3 length: 15 residues. Germline CDR1 is MNHEY and CDR2 is SVGAGI. V lost 6 bases to trimming and J lost 1 base; unmatched junction nucleotides: 6. This chain's CDR3 is CASRRTGLSNQPQHF. The CDR3 coding sequence is TGTGCCAGCAGACGGACAGGTCTGAGCAATCAGCCCCAGCATTTT.

This clonotype came up many times. The chain employs TRBV6-5 and TRBJ1-2; D unresolved. Per the germline V gene, CDR1 is MNHEY and CDR2 is SVGAGI. The CDR3 runs 14 residues. Trimming removed 0 bases at V and 2 bases at J, with 7 bases between. CDR3 sequence reads: CASSYSPGNYGYTF. For the CDR3, the DNA is TGTGCCAGCAGTTACTCACCGGGAAACTATGGCTACACCTTC.

Only a few counts were recorded for this clonotype. The rearrangement links TRBV6-5 to TRBJ2-1, with D possibly TRBD2 on 5 matching bases. V lost 0 bases, J lost 12 bases, and 12 bases lay in between. CDR1 and CDR2 from the germline V gene are MNHEY and SVGAGI. The CDR3 consists of 13 residues. The CDR3 here is CASSYSTGYGQFF. The CDR3 nucleotides read TGTGCCAGCAGTTACTCGACGGGGTACGGGCAGTTCTTC.

The table lists this clonotype with a few counts. The V call is TRBV5-1, the J call TRBJ2-5, with 11 bases lining up with TRBD2. The CDR3 covers 14 residues. From germline, CDR1 is SGHRS and CDR2 YFSETQ. V shed 4 bases, J shed 3 bases, and the junction held 2 bases outside the gene matches. CDR3 sequence: CASSAGLAEETQYF. The CDR3 DNA follows: TGCGCCAGCAGCGCGGGACTAGCGGAAGAGACCCAGTACTTC.

This chain uses TRBV4-1 with TRBJ1-2; D possibly corresponds to TRBD1 (5 bases). V lost 2 bases and J 5 bases, leaving 15 bases between the germline ends. Germline V lookup: CDR1 MGHRA, CDR2 YSYEKL. The CDR3 has 15 amino acids. CDR3: CASSQWAGQSYGYTF. The CDR3 region has the DNA TGCGCCAGCAGCCAATGGGCAGGGCAGTCTTATGGCTACACCTTC.

V is TRBV7-8 and J is TRBJ2-1; 9 positions match TRBD2. The CDR3 has 15 amino acids. Per germline, CDR1 SGHVS and CDR2 FQNEAQ. V trimming: 3 bases; J trimming: 8 bases; junction bases outside the gene matches: 8. CDR3 protein: CASSFPGLANYEQFF. In nucleotides, the CDR3 is TGTGCCAGCAGCTTTCCGGGACTAGCAAACTATGAGCAGTTCTTC.

The chain couples TRBV7-2 to TRBJ1-1; a possible D gene is TRBD1 (5 bases). This CDR3 spans 13 amino acids. V lost 5 bases and J 8 bases, leaving 15 bases between the germline ends. Germline CDR1 and CDR2: SGHTA and FQGNSA. The CDR3 loop is CASSHVTRGEAFF. The CDR3 DNA reads as TGTGCCAGCAGCCACGTAACAAGGGGAGAAGCTTTCTTT.

The chain combines TRBV9 with TRBJ1-1; the D gene is possibly TRBD1 (5 bases). This CDR3 comprises 16 residues. Germline V gene lookup returns CDR1 SGDLS and CDR2 YYNGEE. V gave up 0 bases and J gave up 5 bases, with 17 bases separating them. This CDR3 is CASSVVPDILTTEAFF. Here the CDR3 DNA reads TGTGCCAGCAGCGTAGTCCCGGACATTCTTACTACTGAAGCTTTCTTT. The full variable domain, with the rest looked up from reference TRBV9 and TRBJ1-1, is DSGVTQTPKHLITATGQRVTLRCSPRSGDLSVYWYQQSLDQGLQFLIQYYNGEERAKGNILERFSAQQFPDLHSELNLSSLELGDSALYFCASSVVPDILTTEAFFGQGTRLTVV.

The rearrangement joins TRBV29-1 to TRBJ2-2; possibly TRBD1 for D (5 bases). Trimming stripped 4 bases from V and 4 bases from J, with 19 bases between. This CDR3 region has 16 residues. Germline CDR1 and CDR2: SQVTM and ANQGSEA. Here the CDR3 DNA reads TGCAGCGTTGCGCAGGGAATCTCGGTGGGCACCGGGGAGCTGTTTTTT. Protein product: CSVAQGISVGTGELFF.

This chain links TRBV24-1 with TRBJ2-5; 12 bases fit TRBD2. Germline values: CDR1 KGHDR, CDR2 SFDVKD. J lost 11 bases, V lost 4 bases, and 10 bases had no gene match. The CDR3 is 15 residues long. This CDR3 reads CATSDSRTSGDEQYF. Written as DNA, the CDR3 is TGTGCCACCAGTGACTCTCGGACTAGCGGGGATGAGCAGTACTTC.

The rearrangement uses TRBV5-6 and TRBJ2-1; a possible D gene is TRBD2 (5 bases). Germline assignment: CDR1 SGHDT and CDR2 YYEEEE. V was cut by 5 bases and J by 15 bases, with 18 bases left in between. This CDR3 comprises 12 residues. The CDR3 protein is CASSRVRGIWFF. In nucleotides, the CDR3 is TGTGCCAGCAGTCGGGTACGAGGGATTTGGTTCTTC.

This clonotype was seen a handful of times. This chain uses TRBV20-1 with TRBJ1-2, with unresolved D. Per germline, CDR1 DFQATT and CDR2 SNEGSKA (reference sequence). The CDR3 length is 15 residues. The ends were cut back, 3 bases at V and 4 bases at J, with 18 bases in the middle. The CDR3 coding sequence is TGCAGTGCTAGGCATCTCTCCGGGAGCCTCTATGGCTACACCTTC. It yields the protein CSARHLSGSLYGYTF.

This clonotype was seen more than once but under ten times. The chain carries TRBV6-2 or TRBV6-3 and TRBJ1-1; TRBD1 is a possible D gene (5 bases). Deletions cut 2 bases from V and 13 bases from J, with 14 bases between. CDR3 size: 12 residues. The germline V gene has CDR1 MNHEY and CDR2 SVGEGT. The chain's CDR3 is CASSYVSRQSFF. The CDR3, as DNA: TGTGCCAGCAGTTACGTCTCAAGACAGAGTTTCTTT.

With respect to this clonotype: An end of the junction does not agree with germline; a read error may underlie this. The chain combines TRBV12-3 or TRBV12-4 with TRBJ2-3, with 7 bases matching TRBD2. The CDR3 sequence is 16 residues long. The DNA for the CDR3 is TGTGCCAGCAGGCATCTAGCGGATCGGTACACAGATACGCGGTATTTT. This codes for CASRHLADRYTDTRYF.

The chain is built from TRBV7-2 and TRBJ2-1; 8 bases agree with TRBD2. With V trimmed by 1 base and J by 2 bases, 7 bases remained unmatched. Per the germline V gene, CDR1 is SGHTA and CDR2 is FQGNSA. CDR3 length equals 17 residues. CDR3 nucleotides: TGTGCCAGCAGCTTAGACCGACTAGCGTCTACCTACAATGAGCAGTTCTTC. This encodes CASSLDRLASTYNEQFF. Combining the CDR3 with reference TRBV7-2 and TRBJ2-1 gives the whole variable domain GAGVSQSPSNKVTEKGKDVELRCDPISGHTALYWYRQSLGQGLEFLIYFQGNSAPDKSGLPSDRFSAERTGGSVSTLTIQRTQQEDSAVYLCASSLDRLASTYNEQFFGPGTRLTVL.

In this sample, this clonotype turned up a few times. The chain couples TRBV6-6 to TRBJ2-3; 8 bases line up with TRBD1. CDR1 is MNHNY, CDR2 SVGAGI, per germline (reference sequence). With V trimmed by 7 bases and J by 0 bases, 3 bases remained unmatched. The CDR3 length is 14 residues. The CDR3 DNA is TGTGCCAGCAACCGACAGGGGAGCACAGATACGCAGTATTTT. This translates into CASNRQGSTDTQYF.

This chain links TRBV7-9 with TRBJ1-1; tentatively, D is TRBD1 (5 bases). The CDR3 sequence is 15 residues long. Trimming shortened V by 1 base and J by 4 bases, and 13 bases separated the two germline ends. Germline CDR1 and CDR2: SEHNR and FQNEAQ (reference sequence). DNA of the CDR3: TGTGCCAGCAGCTTAGACGGGGGAAAGGGCACTGAAGCTTTCTTT. It encodes CASSLDGGKGTEAFF.

The chain links TRBV20-1 to TRBJ2-2; TRBD2 matches 7 bases. CDR1 is DFQATT and CDR2 is SNEGSKA in the germline V gene (reference sequence). Germline trimming cut 5 bases from V and 7 bases from J; bases unmatched to any gene: 10. The CDR3 consists of 14 residues. The CDR3 reads CSAPLAGAVGELFF. Here the CDR3 DNA reads TGCAGTGCTCCCCTGGCGGGAGCAGTCGGGGAGCTGTTTTTT.

The chain uses TRBV7-2 and TRBJ1-6; 9 nucleotides align to TRBD1. Losses at the gene ends were 8 bases for V and 4 bases for J; bases not matched to a gene: 21. The CDR3 spans 20 residues. Germline V gives CDR1 SGHTA, CDR2 FQGNSA. CDR3: CASSLLLGTRGQGYNSPLHF. The CDR3 coding sequence is TGTGCCAGCTCTCTTCTCCTAGGAACTCGAGGACAGGGGTATAATTCACCCCTCCACTTT.

This clonotype was recorded at least ten times. V gene TRBV3-1 combines with J gene TRBJ1-6; 8 nucleotides agree with TRBD1. The CDR3 length is 15 residues. The V and J ends lost 4 bases and 8 bases, in that order; junction bases with no gene match: 7. CDR1 LGHDT and CDR2 YNNKEL come from the germline V gene (reference sequence). The CDR3 bases are TGTGCCAGCAGCCCCTGGACAGGGTTTTATTCACCCCTCCACTTT. It encodes CASSPWTGFYSPLHF.

Only a few counts were recorded for this clonotype. The J gene is TRBJ2-1, the V gene TRBV4-3, with TRBD2 as a possible D gene (5 bases). The ends were cut back, 5 bases at V and 6 bases at J, with 20 bases in the middle. The CDR3 sequence is 16 residues long. Per the germline V gene, CDR1 is LGHNA and CDR2 is YSLEER. As DNA, the CDR3 is TGCGCCAGCAGCGAAAGACGAGGGCCGCGTCGCAATGAGCAGTTCTTC. Amino acid sequence: CASSERRGPRRNEQFF.

This clonotype turned up a few times. The genes are TRBV10-3 and TRBJ2-5; the D call may be TRBD1 or TRBD2 (5 bases each). The germline V and J ends were trimmed by 2 bases and 11 bases, with 15 bases remaining between them. Germline lookup yields CDR1 ENHRY and CDR2 SYGVKD. The CDR3 is 13 residues long. The CDR3 spells CAISEGLLGEQYF. The DNA of the CDR3 is TGTGCCATCAGTGAGGGACTCTTAGGGGAGCAGTACTTC.

V gene TRBV30 combines with J gene TRBJ2-3, with D uncertain. This CDR3 contains 15 residues. Looked up from germline, CDR1 is GTSNPN and CDR2 is SVGIG (reference sequence). Trimming took 1 base from V and 1 from J, leaving 12 bases between them. The CDR3, as DNA: TGTGCCTGGAGTGCCCACCAGAGACGCACAGATACGCAGTATTTT. Amino acids: CAWSAHQRRTDTQYF.

The V call is TRBV6-5, the J call TRBJ2-2, with D tentatively TRBD1 (6 bases). Trimming stripped 10 bases from V and 2 bases from J, with 14 bases between. The V gene's germline CDR1 is MNHEY and CDR2 SVGAGI. This CDR3 has 14 amino acids. The CDR3 DNA reads as TGTGCCATAGGGACACAGTATAACACCGGGGAGCTGTTTTTT. Protein product: CAIGTQYNTGELFF.

V and J are TRBV10-3 and TRBJ1-2; TRBD1 agrees at 7 bases. V lost 6 bases, J lost 7 bases, and 8 bases stayed unmatched. The germline CDR1 and CDR2 sequences are ENHRY and SYGVKD. The CDR3 sequence is 13 residues long. This CDR3 reads CAIRSGTDPGYTF. CDR3 sequence (DNA): TGTGCCATCAGATCCGGGACAGACCCTGGCTACACCTTC.

V usage is TRBV6-2 or TRBV6-3 and J usage is TRBJ1-5; 7 bases map to TRBD1. Germline trimming cut 6 bases from V and 7 bases from J; bases unmatched to any gene: 12. The CDR3 sequence is 15 residues long. CDR1 and CDR2 (germline): MNHEY, SVGEGT. The CDR3 region is CASRGQTYGKQPQHF. For the CDR3, the DNA is TGTGCCAGCAGGGGACAGACGTATGGTAAACAGCCCCAGCATTTT.

This clonotype was picked up a small number of times. V is TRBV20-1 and J is TRBJ2-7; weak D call: TRBD1 (6 bases). This CDR3 is built from 15 residues. Trimming removed 2 bases at V and 2 bases at J, with 16 bases between. Germline loops: CDR1 DFQATT, CDR2 SNEGSKA (reference sequence). CDR3 nucleotides: TGCAGTGCTAGACTTGACAGGCGGTCTACCTACGAGCAGTACTTC. Translation: CSARLDRRSTYEQYF.

The chain couples TRBV4-3 to TRBJ2-1; 9 bases are shared with TRBD1. The J call may be mistaken, given a closer DNA end match to TRBJ2-7. Germline V gene data show CDR1 as LGHNA and CDR2 as YSLEER. The CDR3 sequence is 16 residues long. CDR3 sequence: CASSPVRDRDYNEQYF. The CDR3 DNA reads as TGCGCCAGCAGCCCCGTAAGGGACAGGGATTACAATGAGCAGTACTTC.

The genes are TRBV27 and TRBJ2-5, with unresolved D. This CDR3 is built from 15 residues. Trimming removed 4 bases at V and 2 bases at J, with 14 bases between. Germline values: CDR1 MNHEY, CDR2 SMNVEV (reference sequence). The CDR3 DNA is TGTGCCAGCAGTTCCCGAAGATTGGGGCAAGAGACCCAGTACTTC. Translated, it gives CASSSRRLGQETQYF.